These 6 T cell receptor beta chains were all obtained from the same sample, sequenced in a study of cytomegalovirus exposure and HLA in healthy donors. A multiplex PCR was run with 60 Vbeta primers and 13 Jbeta primers. TCRdb's copy holds only in-frame clones and misses some; the assay was immunoSEQ multiplex PCR. The sample has around 85,000 clones; more than 75% are singletons. Sequenced sample: PBMCs. Every receptor here comes from a woman aged 45-65 years in good health and CMV-seropositive.

There are a few counts of this clone. This rearrangement joins TRBV21-1 to TRBJ1-1. TRBV21-1 is assigned pseudogene status. CDR3 size: 14 residues. The CDR3 spells CASSSGDQATEAFF. The CDR3, as DNA: TGTGCCAGCAGCAGCGGGGACCAAGCTACTGAAGCTTTCTTT.

The chain carries TRBV5-5 and TRBJ1-3; 9 bases fit TRBD1. This CDR3 has 18 residues. The germline gives CDR1 SGHKS, CDR2 YYEKEE (reference sequence). The J segment lost 3 bases and the V segment lost 0 bases, leaving 10 bases of the junction unmatched. CDR3 residues: CASSLGGQGALGGNTIYF. The DNA of the CDR3 is TGTGCCAGCAGCTTGGGGGGACAGGGTGCCCTGGGTGGAAACACCATATATTTT.

This chain connects TRBV6-1 to TRBJ2-1; TRBD2 matches at 8 bases. CDR1 and CDR2 (germline): MNHNS, SASEGT. The V segment lost 0 bases and the J segment 6 bases; nucleotides outside the gene matches: 4. CDR3 length: 15 amino acids. CDR3 amino acids: CASSEAGLAGNEQFF. The DNA for the CDR3 is TGTGCCAGCAGTGAAGCAGGACTAGCAGGCAATGAGCAGTTCTTC.

This clone was detected only once. The chain employs TRBV19 and TRBJ1-2; D remains ambiguous. Trimming removed 0 bases from V and 2 bases from J, with 7 bases in between. Germline values: CDR1 LNHDA, CDR2 SQIVND (reference sequence). The length of the CDR3 is 14 residues. CDR3 DNA: TGTGCCAGTAGTATAGATCAACGGAACTATGGCTACACCTTC. The encoded protein is CASSIDQRNYGYTF.

V is TRBV6-1 and J is TRBJ2-4; the D is unclear. The CDR3 sequence is 12 residues long. Trimming removed 5 bases at V and 5 bases at J, with 7 bases between. Germline V lookup: CDR1 MNHNS, CDR2 SASEGT. CDR3 sequence: CASSLGQNIQYF. CDR3 sequence (DNA): TGTGCCAGCAGTTTGGGCCAAAACATTCAGTACTTC.

V usage is TRBV9 and J usage is TRBJ2-3, with 7 bases fitting TRBD2. This CDR3 is 18 amino acids long. V shed 0 bases and J 5 bases; nucleotides not matched to a gene: 15. Germline CDR1 reads SGDLS; CDR2 reads YYNGEE. The CDR3 sequence: CASSVVPYSGAMGDTQYF. CDR3 nucleotide sequence: TGTGCCAGCAGCGTAGTCCCTTACAGCGGGGCGATGGGAGATACGCAGTATTTT.